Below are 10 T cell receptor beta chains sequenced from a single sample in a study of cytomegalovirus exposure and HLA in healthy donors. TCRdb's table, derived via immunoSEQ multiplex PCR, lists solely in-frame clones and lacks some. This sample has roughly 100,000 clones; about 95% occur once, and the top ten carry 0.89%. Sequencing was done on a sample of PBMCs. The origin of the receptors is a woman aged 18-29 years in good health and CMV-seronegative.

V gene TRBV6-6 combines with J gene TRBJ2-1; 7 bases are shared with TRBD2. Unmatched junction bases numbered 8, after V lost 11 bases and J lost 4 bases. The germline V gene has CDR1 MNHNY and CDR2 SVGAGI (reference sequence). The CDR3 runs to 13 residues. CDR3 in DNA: TGTGCCGGGTCCGGGGAGGGATACAATGAGCAGTTCTTC. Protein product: CAGSGEGYNEQFF.

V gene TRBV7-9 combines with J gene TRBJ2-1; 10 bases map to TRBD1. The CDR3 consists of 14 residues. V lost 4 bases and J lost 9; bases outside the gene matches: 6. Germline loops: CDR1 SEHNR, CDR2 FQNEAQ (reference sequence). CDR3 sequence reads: CASSSPGQGTEQFF. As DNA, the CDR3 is TGTGCCAGCAGCTCCCCGGGACAGGGGACTGAGCAGTTCTTC. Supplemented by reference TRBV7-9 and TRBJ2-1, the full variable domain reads DTGVSQNPRHKITKRGQNVTFRCDPISEHNRLYWYRQTLGQGPEFLTYFQNEAQLEKSRLLSDRFSAERPKGSFSTLEIQRTEQGDSAMYLCASSSPGQGTEQFFGPGTRLTVL.

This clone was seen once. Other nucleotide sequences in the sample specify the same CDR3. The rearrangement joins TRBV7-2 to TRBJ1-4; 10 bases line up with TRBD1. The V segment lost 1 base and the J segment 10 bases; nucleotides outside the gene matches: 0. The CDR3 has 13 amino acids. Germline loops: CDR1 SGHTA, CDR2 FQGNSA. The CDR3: CASSLGTGGKLFF. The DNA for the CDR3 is TGTGCCAGCAGCTTAGGGACAGGGGGAAAACTGTTTTTT.

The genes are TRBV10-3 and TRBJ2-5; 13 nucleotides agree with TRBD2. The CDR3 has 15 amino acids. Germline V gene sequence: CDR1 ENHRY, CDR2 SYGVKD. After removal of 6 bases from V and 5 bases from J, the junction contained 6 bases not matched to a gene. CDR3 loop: CAIRPGLAGTETQYF. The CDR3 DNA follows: TGTGCCATCAGGCCGGGACTAGCGGGGACGGAGACCCAGTACTTC.

The CDR3 protein is CASGLERASNTEAFF. The CDR3 coding sequence is TGTGCTAGTGGTTTGGAGAGGGCCTCGAACACTGAAGCTTTCTTT. The chain recombines TRBV12-5 with TRBJ1-1; D ambiguous. The V end lost 1 base, the J end lost 1 base, and 10 bases lay between the germline ends. The CDR3 contains 15 residues. CDR1 and CDR2 from the germline V gene are LGHNT and FRNRAP.

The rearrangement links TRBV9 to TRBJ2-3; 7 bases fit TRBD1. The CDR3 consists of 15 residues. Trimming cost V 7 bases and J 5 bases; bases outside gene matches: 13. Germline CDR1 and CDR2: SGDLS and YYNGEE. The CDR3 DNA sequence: TGTGCCAGCTCCACAGGGGATCCCGCACAAGATACGCAGTATTTT. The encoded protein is CASSTGDPAQDTQYF.

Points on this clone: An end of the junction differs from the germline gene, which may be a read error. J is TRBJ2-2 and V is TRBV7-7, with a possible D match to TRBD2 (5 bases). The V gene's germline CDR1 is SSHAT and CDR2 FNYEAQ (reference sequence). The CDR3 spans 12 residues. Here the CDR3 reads CASSGIHRGAVF. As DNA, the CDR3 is TGTGCTAGCAGCGGAATACACCGGGGAGCTGTTTTT.

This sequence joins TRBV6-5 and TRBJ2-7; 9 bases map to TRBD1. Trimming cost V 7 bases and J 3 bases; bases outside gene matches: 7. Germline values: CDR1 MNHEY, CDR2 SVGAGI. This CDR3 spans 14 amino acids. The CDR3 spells CASTTGTGRYEQYF. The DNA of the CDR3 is TGTGCCAGCACCACAGGGACAGGGCGCTACGAGCAGTACTTC.

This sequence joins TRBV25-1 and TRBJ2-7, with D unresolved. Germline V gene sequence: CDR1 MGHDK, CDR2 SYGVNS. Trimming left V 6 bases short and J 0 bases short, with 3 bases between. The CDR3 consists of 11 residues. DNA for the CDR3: TGTGCCAGCAGCATCTCCTACGAGCAGTACTTC. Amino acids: CASSISYEQYF.

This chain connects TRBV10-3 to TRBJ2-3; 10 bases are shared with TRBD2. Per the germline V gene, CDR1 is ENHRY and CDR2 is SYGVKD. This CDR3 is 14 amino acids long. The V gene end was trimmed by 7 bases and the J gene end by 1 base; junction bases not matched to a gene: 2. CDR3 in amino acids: CAINGLAGTDTQYF. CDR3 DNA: TGTGCCATCAACGGACTAGCGGGCACAGATACGCAGTATTTT.